These 22 T cell receptor beta chains originate from one sample sequenced in a study of response to subunit inactivated influenza vaccine. TCRdb independently ran MiXCR on the RT-PCR reads; one entry per CDR3 protein. The table has 530,000 or so distinct CDR3 sequences, 14% seen once. The source was PBMCs from blood, collected about 12 days after vaccination. These receptor sequences come from a man aged 45-65 years who received an inactivated influenza vaccine.

This clonotype was seen only a few times. V usage is TRBV12-3 or TRBV12-4 and J usage is TRBJ1-1; D is possibly TRBD1 (5 bases). V was cut by 3 bases and J by 1 base, with 9 bases left in between. The CDR3 is 14 amino acids. In nucleotides, the CDR3 is TGTGCCAGCAGTTTGGGACCGACGAACACTGAAGCTTTCTTT. Encoded protein: CASSLGPTNTEAFF.

This clonotype was detected ten times or more. The chain carries TRBV7-9 and TRBJ2-3, with D uncertain. The CDR3 totals 13 residues. V lost 3 bases and J 2 bases, leaving 6 bases between the germline ends. Germline V gene sequence: CDR1 SEHNR, CDR2 FQNEAQ (reference sequence). DNA of the CDR3: TGTGCCAGCAGCTTTTTGAACACAGATACGCAGTATTTT. This encodes CASSFLNTDTQYF. Looking up the rest from reference TRBV7-9 and TRBJ2-3 gives the full variable domain: DTGVSQNPRHKITKRGQNVTFRCDPISEHNRLYWYRQTLGQGPEFLTYFQNEAQLEKSRLLSDRFSAERPKGSFSTLEIQRTEQGDSAMYLCASSFLNTDTQYFGPGTRLTVL.

The chain carries TRBV15 and TRBJ2-1; D remains unclear. V shed 4 bases and J shed 5 bases, with 3 bases lying between them. This CDR3 has 11 amino acids. Germline lookup yields CDR1 LNHNV and CDR2 YYDKDF (reference sequence). The CDR3 bases are TGTGCCACCAGCACCGACAATGAGCAGTTCTTC. This sequence encodes CATSTDNEQFF. Looking up the rest from reference TRBV15 and TRBJ2-1 gives the full variable domain: DAMVIQNPRYQVTQFGKPVTLSCSQTLNHNVMYWYQQKSSQAPKLLFHYYDKDFNNEADTPDNFQSRRPNTSFCFLDIRSPGLGDTAMYLCATSTDNEQFFGPGTRLTVL.

A few counts support this clonotype. The V gene is TRBV20-1, the J gene TRBJ2-7; perhaps TRBD2 as D (5 bases). V was pared by 6 bases and J by 2 bases, with 17 bases between. This CDR3 is 14 amino acids long. From germline, CDR1 is DFQATT and CDR2 SNEGSKA (reference sequence). The CDR3 DNA reads as TGCAGTGCCAGCCCCAAGTCGGGGACCTACGAGCAGTACTTC. The encoded protein is CSASPKSGTYEQYF.

In its sample, this clonotype was seen many times. The V and J genes are TRBV20-1 and TRBJ1-4; D not resolved. The ends were cut back, 3 bases at V and 8 bases at J, with 13 bases in the middle. CDR3 size: 13 residues. Germline CDR1 DFQATT, CDR2 SNEGSKA (reference sequence). In nucleotides, the CDR3 is TGCAGTGCTAGGGGCCCTACCCAAGAAAAACTGTTTTTT. It translates to CSARGPTQEKLFF.

The chain recombines TRBV15 with TRBJ2-1; 11 nucleotides align to TRBD2. CDR3 length equals 15 residues. Germline V gene sequence: CDR1 LNHNV, CDR2 YYDKDF (reference sequence). The V and J ends lost 2 bases and 6 bases, in that order; junction bases with no gene match: 3. The CDR3: CATSRTSGGFNEQFF. The CDR3 nucleotides read TGTGCCACCAGCAGAACTAGCGGGGGATTCAATGAGCAGTTCTTC.

V is TRBV6-2 or TRBV6-3 and J is TRBJ1-5; TRBD1 matches at 8 bases. V shed 1 base, J shed 2 bases, and the junction held 1 base outside the gene matches. Germline V gene sequence: CDR1 MNHEY, CDR2 SVGEGT. The CDR3 consists of 15 residues. CDR3 sequence reads: CASSYLTGGNQPQHF. CDR3 DNA sequence: TGTGCCAGCAGTTACTTGACAGGGGGCAATCAGCCCCAGCATTTT.

A few counts support this clonotype. The chain links TRBV5-6 to TRBJ2-5; D gene uncertain. Germline CDR1 and CDR2: SGHDT and YYEEEE. CDR3 length equals 14 residues. V lost 3 bases and J lost 4, with 13 bases in between. The CDR3 DNA sequence: TGTGCCAGCAGCTCGGCGGCTTGGGGAGAGACCCAGTACTTC. Its protein is CASSSAAWGETQYF.

This clonotype came up many times. The J gene is TRBJ2-1, the V gene TRBV27; possible D gene TRBD1, 6 bases. The CDR3 sequence is 13 residues long. Germline values: CDR1 MNHEY, CDR2 SMNVEV (reference sequence). V lost 7 bases, J lost 2 bases, and 9 bases lay in between. DNA of the CDR3: TGTGCCAGCATCCGGGACACCTACAATGAGCAGTTCTTC. Its translation: CASIRDTYNEQFF.

This clonotype was seen a handful of times. The CDR3 nucleotides are TGCAGTGCTTCTCGAGGACAGGGGATCGACAATCAGCCCCAGCATTTT. This translates into CSASRGQGIDNQPQHF. The rearrangement joins TRBV20-1 to TRBJ1-5; 9 bases line up with TRBD1. Germline V lookup: CDR1 DFQATT, CDR2 SNEGSKA (reference sequence). The J segment lost 3 bases and the V segment lost 5 bases, leaving 11 bases of the junction unmatched. There are 16 residues in the CDR3.

This clonotype was counted only a few times. This chain connects TRBV5-1 to TRBJ2-7, with D maybe TRBD1 (5 bases). Per the germline V gene, CDR1 is SGHRS and CDR2 is YFSETQ. V was clipped by 3 bases and J by 5 bases, with 15 bases between them. CDR3 length equals 14 residues. CDR3 sequence reads: CASSYGRVKDEQYF. In DNA, the CDR3 is TGCGCCAGCAGCTACGGCAGGGTAAAGGACGAGCAGTACTTC.

The gene calls are TRBV9 and TRBJ2-1, with D possibly TRBD1 on 6 matching bases. V was shortened by 5 bases and J by 6 bases, with 15 bases between the two germline ends. This CDR3 has 14 amino acids. Germline loops: CDR1 SGDLS, CDR2 YYNGEE. CDR3 sequence reads: CASSLAQGLNEQFF. CDR3 coding DNA: TGTGCCAGCAGTCTTGCTCAGGGGCTCAATGAGCAGTTCTTC.

The sample holds a few counts of this clonotype. The V and J genes are TRBV2 and TRBJ2-2; D could derive from TRBD1 or TRBD2 (5 bases each). Germline CDR1 SNHLY, CDR2 FYNNEI. The V end lost 3 bases, the J end lost 7 bases, and 18 bases lay between the germline ends. The CDR3 runs to 16 residues. For the CDR3, the DNA is TGTGCCAGCAGTGATTCCAGCGGCCGAAGGGGCGGGGAGCTGTTTTTT. Residues: CASSDSSGRRGGELFF.

The table lists this clonotype with many counts. The rearrangement uses TRBV5-1 and TRBJ2-7; 8 bases are a match to TRBD2. The trim removed 0 bases at V and 7 bases at J, leaving 9 bases unmatched. Germline V gene sequence: CDR1 SGHRS, CDR2 YFSETQ. The CDR3 runs to 15 residues. The CDR3 DNA follows: TGCGCCAGCAGCTTGGGAGTAGGGACTAGATGGGAGCAGTACTTC. Its translation: CASSLGVGTRWEQYF.

This clonotype was counted only a few times. The rearrangement uses TRBV20-1 and TRBJ2-7, with 7 positions matching TRBD2. The junction had 11 bases not matched to a gene; V was cut back by 6 bases and J by 3 bases. This CDR3 region has 14 residues. The germline gives CDR1 DFQATT, CDR2 SNEGSKA (reference sequence). DNA for the CDR3: TGCAGTGCCCTCGCCCCGGGAGGCGGCTACGAGCAGTACTTC. Protein product: CSALAPGGGYEQYF.

This sequence joins TRBV20-1 and TRBJ2-3; TRBD2 might be the D (6 bases). Germline-derived CDR1 and CDR2 are DFQATT and SNEGSKA (reference sequence). V dropped 4 bases and J dropped 0 bases, with 14 bases sitting between them. The CDR3 spans 15 residues. The CDR3: CSATTGRGSTDTQYF. CDR3 DNA: TGCAGTGCTACCACCGGACGGGGGAGCACAGATACGCAGTATTTT.

This chain uses TRBV10-3 with TRBJ2-5; D gene ambiguous. The CDR3 runs to 14 residues. In germline, CDR1 is ENHRY, CDR2 SYGVKD. The V end lost 0 bases, the J end lost 3 bases, and 8 bases lay between the germline ends. CDR3 in amino acids: CAISESAREETQYF. The CDR3 nucleotides are TGTGCCATCAGTGAGTCAGCGAGAGAAGAGACCCAGTACTTC.

V and J are TRBV7-7 and TRBJ2-7; possible D gene TRBD1, 6 bases. Deletions cut 2 bases from V and 7 bases from J, with 12 bases between. This CDR3 comprises 13 residues. Germline CDR1 reads SSHAT; CDR2 reads FNYEAQ (reference sequence). CDR3 sequence (DNA): TGTGCCAGCAGCTTAAGCAGGGGTGGGGAGCAGTACTTC. It is translated as CASSLSRGGEQYF.

The table lists this clonotype with a few counts. This chain connects TRBV29-1 to TRBJ1-5; D is possibly TRBD1 (5 bases). The V end lost 0 bases, the J end lost 6 bases, and 12 bases lay between the germline ends. CDR1 and CDR2 from the germline V gene are SQVTM and ANQGSEA. The length of the CDR3 is 14 residues. The CDR3, as DNA: TGCAGCGTTGAAGACTCAGGGAGAGGTCAGCCCCAGCATTTT. It yields the protein CSVEDSGRGQPQHF.

V is TRBV7-6 and J is TRBJ2-5, with 8 positions matching TRBD2. CDR1 is SGHVS, CDR2 FNYEAQ, per germline. This CDR3 contains 15 residues. V was clipped by 6 bases and J by 1 base; unmatched bases: 7. The CDR3 sequence is CASRSSGSLQETQYF. The DNA for the CDR3 is TGTGCCAGCAGATCTAGCGGGTCTCTCCAAGAGACCCAGTACTTC.

This rearrangement joins TRBV3-1 to TRBJ1-3; D not resolved. V lost 1 base and J lost 1, with 8 bases in between. Germline V gives CDR1 LGHDT, CDR2 YNNKEL (reference sequence). There are 15 residues in the CDR3. CDR3 protein: CASSQVVASGNTIYF. In DNA, the CDR3 is TGTGCCAGCAGCCAAGTTGTGGCGTCTGGAAACACCATATATTTT.

The rearrangement joins TRBV12-3 or TRBV12-4 to TRBJ2-2; TRBD2 matches 13 bases. V was pared by 2 bases and J by 2 bases, with 11 bases of the junction left unmatched. The CDR3 covers 20 residues. The CDR3 nucleotides are TGTGCCAGCAGTTTAACCCCCCCACTAGCGGGAGGGCGAAACACCGGGGAGCTGTTTTTT. Translation gives CASSLTPPLAGGRNTGELFF.